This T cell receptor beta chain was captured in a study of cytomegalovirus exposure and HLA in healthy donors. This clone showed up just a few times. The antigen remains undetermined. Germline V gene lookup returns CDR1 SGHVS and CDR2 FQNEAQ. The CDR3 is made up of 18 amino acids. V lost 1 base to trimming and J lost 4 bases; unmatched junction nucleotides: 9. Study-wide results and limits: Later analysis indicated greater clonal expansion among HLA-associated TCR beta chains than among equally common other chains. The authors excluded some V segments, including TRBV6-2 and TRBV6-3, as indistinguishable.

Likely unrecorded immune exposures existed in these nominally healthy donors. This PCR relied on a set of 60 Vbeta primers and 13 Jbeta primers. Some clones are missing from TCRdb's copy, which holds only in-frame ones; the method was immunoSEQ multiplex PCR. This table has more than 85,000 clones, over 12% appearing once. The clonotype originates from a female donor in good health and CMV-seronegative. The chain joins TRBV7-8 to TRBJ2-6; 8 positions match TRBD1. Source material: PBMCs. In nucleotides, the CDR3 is TGTGCCAGCAGCTTAGATCGGCAGGGGGCGATAGGGGCCAACGTCCTGACTTTC. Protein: CASSLDRQGAIGANVLTF.